This T cell receptor beta chain was recovered during a study of blood T cell repertoires in COVID-19. As for the study in general: Both acute and convalescent COVID-19 samples were obtained from the United States, Italy and Spain.

TCRdb keeps only in-frame clones here, not all; method: immunoSEQ multiplex PCR. This repertoire shows about 130,000 clones, 75% to 90% found once; its top ten account for approximately 4.3%. There are 15 residues in the CDR3. CDR1 is MNHEY, CDR2 SVGEGT, per germline. V dropped 6 bases and J dropped 9; count of bases not matched to a gene: 9. This chain uses TRBV6-2 or TRBV6-3 with TRBJ1-6; 9 positions agree with TRBD1. The TCR comes from a human donor in a cohort sampled during active COVID-19. Sequenced input: peripheral blood. CDR3 nucleotides: TGTGCCAGCAGCCCACACCAGGGACAGGGTTCACCCCTCCACTTT. It codes for CASSPHQGQGSPLHF.